These T cell receptor beta chains were read from a single sample in a study of T-cell reconstitution after alpha-beta-depleted transplantation in children. TCRdb re-called the PCR reads through MiXCR, storing one row per CDR3 protein. The sample lists a few hundred thousand distinct CDR3 sequences; about a quarter were seen once. The specimen was PBMCs, collected before TCRalphabeta/CD19-depleted stem cell transplant. Receptor source: a boy under two years old with Wiskott-Aldrich syndrome, due to receive a stem cell transplant. Both conserved end residues are part of each CDR3. A D gene is named only where the DNA matches it firmly. A row's size may be missing; if present it is once, few, many or a size class.

v_gene,abundance,d_gene,j_gene,CDR3aa,CDR3nt
TRBV29-1,-,TRBD1,TRBJ1-2,CSVDRDRNYGYTF,TGCAGCGTTGATAGGGACAGGAACTATGGCTACACCTTC
TRBV12-3/TRBV12-4,-,TRBD1,TRBJ2-3,CASSPRTGPSTDTQYF,TGTGCCAGCAGCCCGAGGACAGGTCCTAGCACAGATACGCAGTATTTT
TRBV3-1,few,-,TRBJ2-3,CASSQFRGARRTDTQYF,TGTGCCAGCAGCCAATTTAGGGGGGCGAGGCGCACAGATACGCAGTATTTT
TRBV10-1,few,-,TRBJ2-2,CASSPGLARYTGELFF,TGCGCCAGCAGTCCTGGATTAGCGCGTTACACCGGGGAGCTGTTTTTT
TRBV20-1,few,TRBD2,TRBJ2-1,CSARPSGSWFGEQFF,TGCAGTGCTAGACCTAGCGGGAGTTGGTTTGGGGAGCAGTTCTTC
TRBV29-1,-,-,TRBJ1-1,CSVPHTTMNTEAFF,TGCAGCGTTCCTCACACCACTATGAACACTGAAGCTTTCTTT
TRBV20-1,few,-,TRBJ2-7,CSALTSFEQYF,TGCAGTGCCCTTACTAGTTTCGAGCAGTACTTC
TRBV24-1,-,-,TRBJ2-5,CATSEPPQGPKETQYF,TGTGCCACCAGTGAGCCGCCTCAGGGGCCGAAAGAGACTCAGTACTTC
TRBV24-1,few,-,TRBJ1-4,CATSESAGNEKLFF,TGTGCCACCAGTGAATCTGCCGGGAATGAAAAACTGTTTTTT
TRBV20-1,many,-,TRBJ1-5,CSARRTGQPQHF,TGCAGTGCTAGACGGACTGGCCAGCCCCAGCATTTT
TRBV20-1,-,TRBD2,TRBJ2-2,CSARDMASGNTGELFF,TGCAGTGCTAGAGATATGGCTAGCGGGAACACCGGGGAGCTGTTTTTT
TRBV5-1,few,TRBD2,TRBJ2-7,CASSQTSGSSSYEQYF,TGCGCCAGCAGCCAGACTAGCGGGAGTTCCTCCTACGAGCAGTACTTC
TRBV19,-,TRBD1,TRBJ2-1,CASSSWTGKIYNEQFF,TGTGCCAGTAGTTCCTGGACAGGGAAAATCTACAATGAGCAGTTCTTC
TRBV30,many,-,TRBJ1-1,CAWSVRGNTEAFF,TGTGCCTGGAGTGTACGAGGGAACACTGAAGCTTTCTTT
TRBV11-2,-,TRBD2,TRBJ2-7,CASSCRLAETYEQYF,TGTGCCAGCAGCTGCCGACTAGCGGAGACCTACGAGCAGTACTTC
TRBV12-3/TRBV12-4,-,TRBD2,TRBJ2-1,CASSFMGRVDNEQFF,TGTGCCAGCAGTTTTATGGGGAGGGTAGACAATGAGCAGTTCTTC
TRBV19,-,TRBD1,TRBJ1-5,CASTDRSNQPQHF,TGTGCCAGCACGGACAGGAGCAATCAGCCCCAGCATTTT
TRBV4-2,-,TRBD2,TRBJ2-5,CASSSGLAGVLQETQYF,TGTGCCAGCAGCTCGGGACTAGCGGGCGTCCTCCAAGAGACCCAGTACTTC
TRBV5-1,few,-,TRBJ2-1,CASSPAVGGNEQFF,TGCGCCAGCAGCCCGGCGGTCGGTGGTAATGAGCAGTTCTTC
TRBV20-1,-,-,TRBJ2-1,CSARLYEQFF,TGCAGTGCTAGACTCTATGAGCAGTTCTTC
TRBV20-1,-,TRBD1,TRBJ1-1,CSARTGGNTEAFF,TGCAGTGCTAGGACAGGGGGGAACACTGAAGCTTTCTTT
TRBV7-2,many,-,TRBJ1-6,CASSPPPNSPLHF,TGTGCCAGCAGCCCACCTCCTAATTCACCCCTCCACTTT
TRBV29-1,-,TRBD1,TRBJ1-1,CSVAQGQGAFEAFF,TGCAGCGTAGCCCAGGGCCAGGGGGCTTTCGAAGCTTTCTTT
TRBV18,-,-,TRBJ1-1,CASSPQGGTGTEAFF,TGTGCCAGCTCACCACAGGGGGGTACCGGCACTGAAGCTTTCTTT
TRBV5-1,few,TRBD1,TRBJ2-3,CASKARQGVIDTQYF,TGCGCCAGCAAGGCCCGCCAGGGGGTCATAGATACGCAGTATTTT
TRBV6-2/TRBV6-3,-,TRBD2,TRBJ2-7,CASSYTRTSGGYEQYF,TGTGCCAGCAGTTACACAAGGACTAGCGGGGGCTACGAGCAGTACTTC
TRBV3-1,few,-,TRBJ1-5,CASSQDSGGNQPQHF,TGTGCCAGCAGCCAAGATTCTGGGGGCAATCAGCCCCAGCATTTT
TRBV25-1,few,-,TRBJ2-5,CASTRLGEETQYF,TGTGCCAGCACCCGACTAGGGGAGGAGACCCAGTACTTC
TRBV14,-,-,TRBJ1-2,CASSQAFNYGYAF,TGTGCCAGCAGCCAAGCGTTCAACTATGGCTACGCCTTC
TRBV29-1,many,-,TRBJ2-5,CSVEETQYF,TGCAGCGTTGAAGAGACCCAGTACTTC
TRBV4-2,few,-,TRBJ2-3,CASSRRKGTDTQYF,TGTGCCAGCAGTCGTAGGAAGGGCACAGATACGCAGTATTTT
TRBV7-9,-,TRBD1,TRBJ1-5,CASSLGGSGQANQPQHF,TGTGCCAGCAGCTTAGGGGGGTCGGGACAGGCTAATCAGCCCCAGCATTTT
TRBV5-5,-,TRBD1,TRBJ1-4,CASSIPTGASNEKLFF,TGTGCCAGCAGCATCCCGACAGGGGCTTCTAATGAAAAACTGTTTTTT
TRBV28,few,-,TRBJ1-5,CASASAYRRINSNQPQHF,TGTGCCAGCGCAAGCGCTTACCGCCGCATAAATAGCAATCAGCCCCAGCATTTT
TRBV12-3/TRBV12-4,few,-,TRBJ2-1,CASRQPQETGTANEQFF,TGTGCCAGCAGGCAGCCCCAGGAGACGGGAACGGCGAATGAGCAGTTCTTC
TRBV15,-,-,TRBJ1-1,CATSRDFQRMNTEAFF,TGTGCCACCAGCAGAGATTTTCAGAGAATGAACACTGAAGCTTTCTTT
TRBV18,-,TRBD2,TRBJ2-7,CASSRGLAGGNYEQYF,TGTGCCAGCTCACGGGGACTAGCGGGAGGAAACTACGAGCAGTACTTC
TRBV5-1,-,TRBD1,TRBJ2-7,CASSLRGQGTYEQYF,TGCGCCAGCAGTCTACGGGGACAGGGTACCTACGAGCAGTACTTC
TRBV6-5,-,TRBD2,TRBJ2-2,CASSYREGNTGELFF,TGTGCCAGCAGTTACCGGGAGGGGAACACCGGGGAGCTGTTTTTT
TRBV5-1,-,-,TRBJ2-1,CASSGGQSSYNEQFF,TGCGCCAGCAGTGGAGGACAGAGCTCCTACAATGAGCAGTTCTTC
TRBV5-1,few,-,TRBJ2-5,CASSSQVGANQETQYF,TGCGCCAGCAGCTCACAGGTTGGGGCGAACCAAGAGACCCAGTACTTC
TRBV6-1,few,-,TRBJ1-3,CASRTGVFSGNTIYF,TGTGCCAGCAGAACAGGAGTATTCTCTGGAAACACCATATATTTT
TRBV10-3,-,-,TRBJ2-1,CAISESSGFYNEQFF,TGTGCCATCAGTGAGTCTAGCGGATTCTACAATGAGCAGTTCTTC
TRBV25-1,few,TRBD2,TRBJ2-5,CASSELTAGESETQYF,TGTGCCAGCAGTGAACTCACGGCGGGAGAAAGCGAGACCCAGTACTTC
TRBV12-3/TRBV12-4,-,-,TRBJ1-5,CASSLQGRPQHF,TGTGCCAGCAGTTTACAGGGGCGGCCCCAGCATTTT
TRBV7-9,-,TRBD1,TRBJ2-5,CASSLGTGHQETQYF,TGTGCCAGCAGCTTAGGGACAGGGCACCAAGAGACCCAGTACTTC
TRBV19,few,TRBD1,TRBJ2-7,CASSTSGQVRSYEQYF,TGTGCCAGTAGTACGTCGGGACAGGTTCGCTCCTACGAGCAGTACTTC
TRBV7-6,-,-,TRBJ2-1,CASSFSGVHEQFF,TGTGCCAGCAGCTTCTCAGGGGTGCATGAGCAGTTCTTC
TRBV21-1,-,-,TRBJ1-3,CASSKAPGGRDSGNTIYF,TGTGCCAGCAGCAAAGCCCCAGGGGGCCGTGACTCTGGAAACACCATATATTTT
TRBV15,-,-,TRBJ2-7,CATSRGELSYEQYF,TGTGCCACCAGCAGAGGGGAGCTTTCCTACGAGCAGTACTTC